This TCR beta chain was identified during a study of metastatic and nonmetastatic thyroid tumors. Study summary: Repertoires of blood and of tissue (tumor or nodule) from malignant and benign thyroid patients were compared. The study's findings and limits: TCR beta diversity was reportedly significantly higher in malignant thyroid tumors than benign nodules, in blood and tumor.

The CDR3 spans 10 residues. The germline V gene has CDR1 DFQATT and CDR2 SNEGSKA (reference sequence). The V end was cut by 5 bases, the J end by 12 bases, with 11 bases between. This clone rates as medium-sized. The target antigen is unknown. As processed by the authors: Clinicopathological groups supplied CDR3 differences that were used to build a distant-metastasis classifier for papillary thyroid cancer. TCRdb re-called clones from the PCR reads using MiXCR. It is TCRdb's table, rather than the study itself, that gives the V and J calls and clone size. The table records 25,000 to 35,000 clones, 20% to 25% of them present only once. Among the patients, none had received any treatment before thyroid surgery.

Sequencing input: blood. The gene calls are TRBV20-1 and TRBJ2-1; possible D gene TRBD1, 5 bases. The clonotype comes from a female donor with papillary thyroid cancer or a benign thyroid nodule (not recorded which). Some clones in this sample may be carry-over from other donors' samples. The CDR3 loop is CSALRTSQFF. CDR3 nucleotide sequence: TGCAGTGCTCTTAGGACATCGCAGTTCTTC.